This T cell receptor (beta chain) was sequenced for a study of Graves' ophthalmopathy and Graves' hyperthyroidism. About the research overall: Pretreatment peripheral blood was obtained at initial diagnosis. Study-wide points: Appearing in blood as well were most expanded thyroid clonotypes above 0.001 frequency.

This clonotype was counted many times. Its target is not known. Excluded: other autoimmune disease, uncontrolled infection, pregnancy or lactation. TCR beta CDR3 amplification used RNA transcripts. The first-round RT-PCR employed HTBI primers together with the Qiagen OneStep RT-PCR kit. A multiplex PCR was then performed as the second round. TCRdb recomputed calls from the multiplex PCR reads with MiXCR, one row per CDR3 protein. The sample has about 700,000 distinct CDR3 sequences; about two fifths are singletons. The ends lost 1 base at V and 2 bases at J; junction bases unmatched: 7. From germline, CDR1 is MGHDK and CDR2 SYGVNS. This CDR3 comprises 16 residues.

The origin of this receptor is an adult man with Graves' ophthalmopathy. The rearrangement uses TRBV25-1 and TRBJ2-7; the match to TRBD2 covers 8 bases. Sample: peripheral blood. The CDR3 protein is CASSELASGPPYEQYF. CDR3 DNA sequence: TGTGCCAGCAGTGAATTGGCTAGCGGGCCCCCCTACGAGCAGTACTTC.